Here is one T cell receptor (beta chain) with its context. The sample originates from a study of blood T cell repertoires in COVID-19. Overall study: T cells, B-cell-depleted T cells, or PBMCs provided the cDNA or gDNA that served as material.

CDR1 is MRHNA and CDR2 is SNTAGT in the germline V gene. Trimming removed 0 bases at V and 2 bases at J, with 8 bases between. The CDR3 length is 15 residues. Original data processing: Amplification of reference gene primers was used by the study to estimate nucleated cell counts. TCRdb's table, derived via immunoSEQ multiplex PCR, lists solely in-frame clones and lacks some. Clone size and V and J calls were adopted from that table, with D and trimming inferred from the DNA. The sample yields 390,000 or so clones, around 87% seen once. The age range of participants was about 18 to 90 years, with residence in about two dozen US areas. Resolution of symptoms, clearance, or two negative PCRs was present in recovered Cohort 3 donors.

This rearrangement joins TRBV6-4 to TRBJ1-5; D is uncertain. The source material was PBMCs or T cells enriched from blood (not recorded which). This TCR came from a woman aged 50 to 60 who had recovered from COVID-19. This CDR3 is CASSDSTEGNQPQHF. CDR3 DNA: TGTGCCAGCAGTGACTCTACCGAGGGCAATCAGCCCCAGCATTTT.